One and the same sample provided the 30 T cell receptor beta chains below, sequenced in a study of CD8 T cells in ankylosing spondylitis. TCRdb reprocessed the 5' RACE reads with MiXCR, giving one entry per CDR3 protein. The sample lists 250,000 to 400,000 distinct CDR3 sequences; about 9.9% were seen once. Sequenced input: blood, either unsorted or a sorted T cell fraction (not recorded which). These receptors all stem from a female donor with ankylosing spondylitis or in good health (not recorded which).

The sample holds a few counts of this clonotype. This chain uses TRBV18 with TRBJ2-1; D unclear. Germline V gives CDR1 KGHSH, CDR2 LQKENI. The CDR3 is 15 residues long. Trimming pared 2 bases from V and 7 bases from J, leaving 15 bases between. The DNA of the CDR3 is TGTGCCAGCTCACCAGGGTCTGGGGATGGAAATGAGCAGTTCTTC. It encodes CASSPGSGDGNEQFF.

This clonotype was seen more than once but under ten times. The rearrangement links TRBV5-6 to TRBJ2-1; D remains ambiguous. The CDR3 consists of 13 residues. V gave up 4 bases and J gave up 5 bases, with 10 bases separating them. The germline gives CDR1 SGHDT, CDR2 YYEEEE. This CDR3 reads CASSMTGHNEQFF. The CDR3 DNA follows: TGTGCCAGCAGCATGACTGGGCACAATGAGCAGTTCTTC.

This clonotype was picked up many times. The V and J genes are TRBV5-8 and TRBJ2-7, with D perhaps matching TRBD1 (5 bases). The CDR3 has 14 amino acids. V was clipped by 4 bases and J by 0 bases, with 11 bases between them. The germline CDR1 and CDR2 sequences are SGHTS and YDEGEE. The CDR3 loop is CASSRTQGSYEQYF. CDR3 sequence (DNA): TGTGCCAGCAGCCGAACTCAGGGCTCCTACGAGCAGTACTTC.

In its sample, this clonotype was seen many times. The rearrangement links TRBV12-3 or TRBV12-4 to TRBJ1-2; the D gene is possibly TRBD1 (6 bases). The CDR3 covers 16 residues. The V gene lost 3 bases and the J gene lost 5 bases, with 19 bases spanning the gap. CDR3 nucleotides: TGTGCCAGCAGTTTGGGGGGCAGTGCGATCGGGTATGGCTACACCTTC. Protein sequence: CASSLGGSAIGYGYTF.

DNA of the CDR3: TGTGCCAGCAGCTTATTTTCAGGGTTCAATCAGCCCCAGCATTTT. It yields the protein CASSLFSGFNQPQHF. The chain links TRBV7-8 to TRBJ1-5, with D perhaps TRBD1 (5 bases). From germline, CDR1 is SGHVS and CDR2 FQNEAQ. This CDR3 spans 15 amino acids. Trimming removed 2 bases from V and 3 bases from J, with 11 bases in between.

This clonotype was observed a few times. The CDR3, as DNA: TGTGCCATCAGTGACGGGCCAGCGGGGGCTCAGCCCCAGCATTTT. This gives the protein CAISDGPAGAQPQHF. V usage is TRBV10-3 and J usage is TRBJ1-5, with D possibly matching TRBD1 (6 bases). The CDR3 is 15 residues long. Germline loops: CDR1 ENHRY, CDR2 SYGVKD. V lost 3 bases to trimming and J lost 6 bases, with 15 bases between them.

This clonotype appeared many times. The chain couples TRBV5-5 to TRBJ2-7; no firm D call. The CDR3 extends over 13 amino acids. Trimming stripped 2 bases from V and 2 bases from J, with 8 bases between. CDR1 SGHKS and CDR2 YYEKEE come from the germline V gene (reference sequence). The CDR3 DNA follows: TGTGCCAGCAGCTTTAATTACGCCTACGAGCAGTACTTC. Its protein is CASSFNYAYEQYF. Based on the CDR3 plus reference TRBV5-5 and TRBJ2-7, the full variable domain is DAGVTQSPTHLIKTRGQQVTLRCSPISGHKSVSWYQQVLGQGPQFIFQYYEKEERGRGNFPDRFSARQFPNYSSELNVNALLLGDSALYLCASSFNYAYEQYFGPGTRLTVT.

This clonotype has at least ten counts. The chain is built from TRBV10-3 and TRBJ2-1; TRBD1 matches at 11 bases. The junction had 8 bases not matched to a gene; V was cut back by 10 bases and J by 6 bases. The CDR3 has 14 residues. CDR1 ENHRY and CDR2 SYGVKD come from the germline V gene. The CDR3 DNA reads as TGTGCCACCAAGGGGGGGACAGGGGGCAATGAGCAGTTCTTC. It translates to CATKGGTGGNEQFF.

The chain couples TRBV6-2 or TRBV6-3 to TRBJ1-5; no clear D gene. Germline-derived CDR1 and CDR2 are MNHEY and SVGEGT. The germline V and J ends were trimmed by 7 bases and 7 bases, with 14 bases remaining between them. The CDR3 has 13 residues. Written as DNA, the CDR3 is TGTGCCAGCACCGAAACCGTTCGCCAGCCCCAGCATTTT. It codes for CASTETVRQPQHF.

This clonotype was seen at least ten times. The V gene is TRBV20-1, the J gene TRBJ2-7; 8 bases are shared with TRBD2. The V and J ends lost 5 bases and 4 bases, in that order; junction bases with no gene match: 13. Per germline, CDR1 DFQATT and CDR2 SNEGSKA (reference sequence). CDR3 length: 15 residues. The CDR3 DNA is TGCAGTGCTGGGTCGGCGAGCGGGAGTGGGTACGAGCAGTACTTC. It codes for CSAGSASGSGYEQYF.

The V call is TRBV20-1, the J call TRBJ2-7; D is ambiguous. CDR3 length: 14 amino acids. CDR1 is DFQATT and CDR2 is SNEGSKA in the germline V gene (reference sequence). The V end was cut by 6 bases, the J end by 6 bases, with 21 bases between. The CDR3: CSAQELGVLGEQYF. CDR3 sequence (DNA): TGCAGTGCCCAGGAACTTGGGGTCCTCGGCGAGCAGTACTTC.

This clonotype was detected ten times or more. V and J are TRBV20-1 and TRBJ2-7; 11 bases are a match to TRBD2. Germline CDR1 and CDR2: DFQATT and SNEGSKA (reference sequence). CDR3 length: 17 residues. Trimming at V came to 5 bases and at J to 2 bases, leaving 14 bases not matched to a gene. CDR3 nucleotide sequence: TGCAGTGCTCATACTTTGGCTAGCGGGAGGACCCCCTACGAGCAGTACTTC. Translating it yields CSAHTLASGRTPYEQYF.

This clonotype has a count of ten or more. The rearrangement links TRBV20-1 to TRBJ2-3; 8 bases line up with TRBD2. The CDR3 runs 17 residues. Germline-derived CDR1 and CDR2 are DFQATT and SNEGSKA (reference sequence). J lost 2 bases, V lost 0 bases, and 10 bases had no gene match. CDR3 in amino acids: CSARDLVGGGFTDTQYF. CDR3 DNA sequence: TGCAGTGCTAGAGATCTGGTTGGCGGGGGGTTCACAGATACGCAGTATTTT.

The sample holds many counts of this clonotype. This chain links TRBV20-1 with TRBJ2-7; TRBD1 matches at 7 bases. J gave up 4 bases and V 3 bases, and 6 bases lay outside the gene matches. CDR3 size: 13 residues. Germline assignment: CDR1 DFQATT and CDR2 SNEGSKA (reference sequence). The CDR3 protein is CSASRPGGYEQYF. The DNA of the CDR3 is TGCAGTGCTAGTCGTCCAGGGGGATACGAGCAGTACTTC.

Worth noting for this clonotype: With a much larger clone just one base away, this may be a read error. The chain couples TRBV27 to TRBJ2-2; 8 nucleotides match TRBD1. Germline CDR1 is MNHEY and CDR2 is SMNVEV (reference sequence). CDR3 size: 17 residues. In DNA form, the CDR3 reads TGTGCCAGCAGTATACAGACAGGGGCTCGGGACACCGGGGAGCGGTTTTTT. Translating gives CASSIQTGARDTGERFF.

This clonotype was detected many times. The J gene is TRBJ2-7, the V gene TRBV20-1, with 14 bases lining up with TRBD2. CDR3 length: 17 amino acids. V trimming: 5 bases; J trimming: 2 bases; junction bases outside the gene matches: 11. Germline-derived CDR1 and CDR2 are DFQATT and SNEGSKA (reference sequence). CDR3 sequence (DNA): TGCAGTGCTCCGGGGGGACTAGCGGGGGCAGCTGCCTACGAGCAGTACTTC. Its translation is CSAPGGLAGAAAYEQYF.

The rearrangement uses TRBV29-1 and TRBJ2-2; the D is unclear. Trimming removed 7 bases from V and 7 bases from J, with 13 bases in between. CDR3 length: 12 amino acids. From germline, CDR1 is SQVTM and CDR2 ANQGSEA. The CDR3 bases are TGCAGCGGGGGTTTGTATGGCGGGGAGCTGTTTTTT. Protein: CSGGLYGGELFF.

This clonotype was recorded at least ten times. The V gene is TRBV25-1, the J gene TRBJ2-7; D is undetermined. The CDR3 sequence is 13 residues long. Germline values: CDR1 MGHDK, CDR2 SYGVNS. Trimming pared 6 bases from V and 4 bases from J, leaving 13 bases between. CDR3 residues: CASSFPGLYEQYF. As DNA, the CDR3 is TGTGCCAGCAGCTTTCCCGGGCTTTACGAGCAGTACTTC.

This clonotype was seen only a few times. This rearrangement joins TRBV14 to TRBJ2-3; 12 bases map to TRBD2. V was pared by 2 bases and J by 5 bases, with 5 bases of the junction left unmatched. The CDR3 is made up of 16 amino acids. Germline V gene data show CDR1 as SGHDN and CDR2 as FVKESK. The CDR3, as DNA: TGTGCCAGCAGCCAACTAGCGGGGGGGCTGAGAGATACGCAGTATTTT. Translating gives CASSQLAGGLRDTQYF.

The V gene is TRBV30, the J gene TRBJ2-3; 8 bases match TRBD1. The ends lost 3 bases at V and 6 bases at J; junction bases unmatched: 5. The CDR3 length is 13 residues. Per the germline V gene, CDR1 is GTSNPN and CDR2 is SVGIG (reference sequence). CDR3 in DNA: TGTGCCTGGAGACAGGGGGATTACGATACGCAGTATTTT. Residues: CAWRQGDYDTQYF.

This clonotype was seen ten or more times. The chain has TRBV2 and TRBJ2-3; 8 bases are shared with TRBD1. V dropped 3 bases and J dropped 2; count of bases not matched to a gene: 7. Germline-derived CDR1 and CDR2 are SNHLY and FYNNEI. The CDR3 consists of 16 residues. In DNA, the CDR3 is TGTGCCAGCAGTGAGACAGGGGATGGGGTCACAGATACGCAGTATTTT. Amino acids: CASSETGDGVTDTQYF. Filled out from reference TRBV2 and TRBJ2-3, the complete variable domain reads EPEVTQTPSHQVTQMGQEVILRCVPISNHLYFYWYRQILGQKVEFLVSFYNNEISEKSEIFDDQFSVERPDGSNFTLKIRSTKLEDSAMYFCASSETGDGVTDTQYFGPGTRLTVL.

With respect to this clonotype: It may be a read error: a sequence one base away is much more abundant. The rearrangement uses TRBV27 and TRBJ2-1; D remains unclear. Germline CDR1 is MNHEY and CDR2 is SMNVEV (reference sequence). The CDR3 runs to 14 residues. For the CDR3, the DNA is TGTTCCAGCAGCCGAAGCCGCCCGGAGCGTGAGCAGTTCTTC. The encoded protein is CSSSRSRPEREQFF.

There are many counts of this clonotype. The chain is built from TRBV5-1 and TRBJ2-3; D uncertain. The CDR3 is 15 residues long. Germline CDR1 and CDR2: SGHRS and YFSETQ. Trimming pared 0 bases from V and 1 base from J, leaving 9 bases between. The CDR3 nucleotides read TGCGCCAGCAGCTTGGTAGCAGGTCGCACAGATACGCAGTATTTT. This encodes CASSLVAGRTDTQYF.

This clonotype was recorded at least ten times. The genes are TRBV7-2 and TRBJ2-1, with 10 bases aligning to TRBD2. The CDR3 runs 14 residues. V shed 5 bases and J 4 bases; nucleotides not matched to a gene: 2. The germline CDR1 and CDR2 sequences are SGHTA and FQGNSA. This chain's CDR3 is CASSPGLAYNEQFF. The CDR3 nucleotides read TGTGCCAGCAGCCCGGGACTAGCGTACAATGAGCAGTTCTTC. Complete variable domain (other parts from reference TRBV7-2 and TRBJ2-1): GAGVSQSPSNKVTEKGKDVELRCDPISGHTALYWYRQSLGQGLEFLIYFQGNSAPDKSGLPSDRFSAERTGGSVSTLTIQRTQQEDSAVYLCASSPGLAYNEQFFGPGTRLTVL.

This clonotype was picked up many times. The chain carries TRBV20-1 and TRBJ1-1, with D tentatively TRBD1 (5 bases). Germline values: CDR1 DFQATT, CDR2 SNEGSKA (reference sequence). The CDR3 runs 13 residues. Trimming took 1 base from V and 3 from J, leaving 9 bases between them. This CDR3 is CSARAGGDTEAFF. DNA for the CDR3: TGCAGTGCTAGAGCTGGGGGGGACACTGAAGCTTTCTTT.

This clonotype was counted ten times or more. The chain couples TRBV7-2 to TRBJ2-2; no clear D. Trimming stripped 3 bases from V and 6 bases from J, with 17 bases between. This CDR3 spans 16 amino acids. Germline V gene lookup returns CDR1 SGHTA and CDR2 FQGNSA. As DNA, the CDR3 is TGTGCCAGCAGCTTCACCTGGGCTTCTAGGTCCGGGGAGCTGTTTTTT. Translating it yields CASSFTWASRSGELFF. Based on the CDR3 plus reference TRBV7-2 and TRBJ2-2, the full variable domain is GAGVSQSPSNKVTEKGKDVELRCDPISGHTALYWYRQSLGQGLEFLIYFQGNSAPDKSGLPSDRFSAERTGGSVSTLTIQRTQQEDSAVYLCASSFTWASRSGELFFGEGSRLTVL.

A word on this clonotype: Just one base apart from a much larger clone, this may be a read error. The genes are TRBV9 and TRBJ2-3; D unresolved. CDR3 length: 13 amino acids. Germline CDR1 SGDLS, CDR2 YYNGEE. CDR3 sequence: CTSSVVMGDTQYF. In DNA, the CDR3 is TGTACCAGCAGCGTAGTAATGGGGGATACGCAGTATTTT.

This clonotype occurred many times. The chain is built from TRBV5-1 and TRBJ2-1; 7 bases match TRBD2. The germline V gene encodes CDR1 SGHRS and CDR2 YFSETQ. The CDR3 contains 19 residues. Germline trimming cut 0 bases from V and 7 bases from J; bases unmatched to any gene: 19. The CDR3 coding sequence is TGCGCCAGCAGCTTGGCTGGTCAGAGTCCAGCGGGGTCCCTGAATGAGCAGTTCTTC. Protein sequence: CASSLAGQSPAGSLNEQFF.

This clonotype was picked up a small number of times. CDR3 amino acids: CASSRGGTGANVLTF. The CDR3 DNA reads TGCGCCAGCAGCCGTGGAGGGACTGGGGCCAACGTCCTGACTTTC. The chain combines TRBV5-1 with TRBJ2-6, with D possibly matching TRBD2 (6 bases). Germline values: CDR1 SGHRS, CDR2 YFSETQ. The CDR3 consists of 15 residues. The V end lost 4 bases, the J end lost 2 bases, and 10 bases lay between the germline ends.

The V and J genes are TRBV5-1 and TRBJ2-3; D gene unclear. Trimming pared 0 bases from V and 4 bases from J, leaving 6 bases between. From germline, CDR1 is SGHRS and CDR2 YFSETQ. The CDR3 contains 13 residues. The CDR3 DNA reads TGCGCCAGCAGCTTGGACAGTTCAGATACGCAGTATTTT. Its translation: CASSLDSSDTQYF.